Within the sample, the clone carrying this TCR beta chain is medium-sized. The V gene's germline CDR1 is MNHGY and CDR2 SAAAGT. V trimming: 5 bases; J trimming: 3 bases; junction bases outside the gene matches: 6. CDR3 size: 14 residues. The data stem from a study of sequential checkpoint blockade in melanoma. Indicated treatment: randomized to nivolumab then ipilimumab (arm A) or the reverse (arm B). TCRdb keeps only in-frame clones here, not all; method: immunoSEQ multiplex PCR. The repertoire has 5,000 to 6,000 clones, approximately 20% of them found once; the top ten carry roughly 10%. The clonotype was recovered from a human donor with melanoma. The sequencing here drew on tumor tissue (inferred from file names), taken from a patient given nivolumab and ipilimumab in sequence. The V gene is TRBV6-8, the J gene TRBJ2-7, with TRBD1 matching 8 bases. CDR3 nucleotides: TGTGCCAGCAGTCCTACTACAGGGGGCTACGAGCAGTACTTC. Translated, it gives CASSPTTGGYEQYF.